Listed here are 15 T cell receptor beta chains from one sample, sequenced in a study of blood T cell repertoires in COVID-19. Here immunoSEQ multiplex PCR was the method, and the copy in TCRdb shows in-frame clones only, minus some. The repertoire holds 100,000 to 130,000 clones, with around 82% as singletons. The sample was peripheral blood. The receptors come from a human donor in a cohort sampled during active COVID-19.

The rearrangement uses TRBV5-5 and TRBJ2-7; TRBD1 matches at 8 bases. The CDR3 has 14 residues. Germline V gives CDR1 SGHKS, CDR2 YYEKEE (reference sequence). V trimming: 4 bases; J trimming: 7 bases; junction bases outside the gene matches: 10. CDR3 coding DNA: TGTGCCAGCAGCCCAGGACAGGGAAGTTGGGAGCAGTACTTC. Protein: CASSPGQGSWEQYF.

The rearrangement joins TRBV2 to TRBJ1-1; no definite D call. The ends were cut back, 5 bases at V and 2 bases at J, with 12 bases in the middle. CDR3 length: 14 amino acids. In germline, CDR1 is SNHLY, CDR2 FYNNEI. The CDR3 is CASSQDYGNTEAFF. In DNA form, the CDR3 reads TGTGCCAGCAGTCAGGACTATGGAAACACTGAAGCTTTCTTT.

V is TRBV10-3 and J is TRBJ2-2, with D possibly TRBD2 on 5 matching bases. The CDR3 has 16 residues. CDR1 is ENHRY, CDR2 SYGVKD, per germline. V gave up 3 bases and J gave up 0 bases, with 11 bases separating them. Here the CDR3 DNA reads TGTGCCATCAGTGACAGCGGAATTTCGAACACCGGGGAGCTGTTTTTT. Encoded protein: CAISDSGISNTGELFF.

The rearrangement uses TRBV15 and TRBJ1-1; 7 nucleotides match TRBD1. Per germline, CDR1 LNHNV and CDR2 YYDKDF (reference sequence). After removal of 2 bases from V and 4 bases from J, the junction contained 4 bases not matched to a gene. This CDR3 spans 14 amino acids. This CDR3 reads CATSRNQGGTEAFF. CDR3 coding DNA: TGTGCCACCAGCAGAAACCAGGGGGGCACTGAAGCTTTCTTT.

This clone was counted only a few times. V and J are TRBV6-5 and TRBJ1-6, with 8 positions matching TRBD1. Germline V CDR1 and CDR2: MNHEY, SVGAGI. The V and J ends lost 0 bases and 9 bases, in that order; junction bases with no gene match: 4. The CDR3 length is 15 residues. The CDR3: CASSYSPDRGSPLHF. The CDR3, as DNA: TGTGCCAGCAGTTACTCGCCCGACAGGGGTTCACCCCTCCACTTT.

The chain links TRBV5-4 to TRBJ2-4, with TRBD1 matching over 7 bases. Germline CDR1 reads SGHNT; CDR2 reads YYREEE (reference sequence). CDR3 length: 17 amino acids. V shed 0 bases, J shed 4 bases, and the junction held 10 bases outside the gene matches. CDR3 loop: CASSLESVAGGKNIQYF. DNA of the CDR3: TGTGCCAGCAGCTTGGAGTCCGTCGCAGGGGGAAAAAACATTCAGTACTTC.

The chain couples TRBV6-1 to TRBJ2-7, with TRBD1 matching over 8 bases. This CDR3 is built from 14 residues. V lost 3 bases to trimming and J lost 4 bases; unmatched junction nucleotides: 5. Looked up from germline, CDR1 is MNHNS and CDR2 is SASEGT. DNA for the CDR3: TGTGCCAGCAGTGACCGGGACAGGTGGTACGAGCAGTACTTC. Translating it yields CASSDRDRWYEQYF.

This chain links TRBV12-3 or TRBV12-4 with TRBJ2-3; D gene ambiguous. The CDR3 extends over 11 amino acids. The ends were cut back, 7 bases at V and 3 bases at J, with 5 bases in the middle. CDR3: CASTRTDTQYF. The CDR3 DNA is TGTGCCAGCACCAGGACAGATACGCAGTATTTT.

V is TRBV4-2 and J is TRBJ2-7; possibly TRBD2 for D (5 bases). The V end lost 1 base, the J end lost 0 bases, and 16 bases lay between the germline ends. The CDR3 is 17 amino acids. Per germline, CDR1 LGHNA and CDR2 YNFKEQ. The CDR3 coding sequence is TGTGCCAGCAGCCAAGTAGGAGAGGGCGGGCACTCCTACGAGCAGTACTTC. Protein: CASSQVGEGGHSYEQYF.

V usage is TRBV7-2 and J usage is TRBJ1-4; 7 bases map to TRBD1. Trimming at V came to 2 bases and at J to 6 bases, leaving 3 bases not matched to a gene. CDR3 size: 14 residues. Germline V gene sequence: CDR1 SGHTA, CDR2 FQGNSA. The CDR3 DNA follows: TGTGCCAGCAGCTTATATACAGGGGATGAAAAACTGTTTTTT. Its protein product is CASSLYTGDEKLFF.

This clone has just a few counts. The rearrangement uses TRBV28 and TRBJ2-7; D gene ambiguous. The V and J ends lost 5 bases and 7 bases respectively, with 12 bases between them. Germline V CDR1 and CDR2: MDHEN, SYDVKM. The CDR3 has 12 residues. The CDR3: CASSPNYGEQYF. For the CDR3, the DNA is TGTGCCAGCAGTCCCAACTACGGGGAGCAGTACTTC.

This sequence joins TRBV5-5 and TRBJ2-1, with 16 bases fitting TRBD2. The CDR3 loop spans 19 amino acids. Germline V gene sequence: CDR1 SGHKS, CDR2 YYEKEE (reference sequence). Trimming took 4 bases from V and 3 from J; bases not matched to a gene: 10. The chain's CDR3 is CASSLGLAGGLGNYNEQFF. The CDR3 region has the DNA TGTGCCAGCAGCCTGGGACTAGCGGGAGGGCTAGGGAACTACAATGAGCAGTTCTTC.

The rearrangement uses TRBV4-1 and TRBJ2-2; 8 positions match TRBD2. V gave up 8 bases and J gave up 7 bases; unmatched junction bases: 9. Germline assignment: CDR1 MGHRA and CDR2 YSYEKL. This CDR3 has 14 residues. CDR3 region: CASHNSGKGGELFF. The DNA for the CDR3 is TGCGCCAGCCATAATAGCGGGAAAGGCGGGGAGCTGTTTTTT.

The gene calls are TRBV6-6 and TRBJ2-2; D call uncertain. Looked up from germline, CDR1 is MNHNY and CDR2 is SVGAGI (reference sequence). The CDR3 is 11 residues long. The V end lost 8 bases, the J end lost 6 bases, and 7 bases lay between the germline ends. The CDR3 sequence: CASWRSGELFF. The CDR3 nucleotides read TGTGCCAGCTGGAGATCCGGGGAGCTGTTTTTT.

V and J are TRBV5-4 and TRBJ1-1; D is possibly TRBD1 (5 bases). This CDR3 region has 15 residues. Germline values: CDR1 SGHNT, CDR2 YYREEE (reference sequence). V dropped 3 bases and J dropped 1 base, with 13 bases sitting between them. The CDR3: CASSSGVLTNTEAFF. CDR3 in DNA: TGTGCCAGCAGCTCGGGGGTATTGACGAACACTGAAGCTTTCTTT. Filled out from reference TRBV5-4 and TRBJ1-1, the complete variable domain reads ETGVTQSPTHLIKTRGQQVTLRCSSQSGHNTVSWYQQALGQGPQFIFQYYREEENGRGNFPPRFSGLQFPNYSSELNVNALELDDSALYLCASSSGVLTNTEAFFGQGTRLTVV.